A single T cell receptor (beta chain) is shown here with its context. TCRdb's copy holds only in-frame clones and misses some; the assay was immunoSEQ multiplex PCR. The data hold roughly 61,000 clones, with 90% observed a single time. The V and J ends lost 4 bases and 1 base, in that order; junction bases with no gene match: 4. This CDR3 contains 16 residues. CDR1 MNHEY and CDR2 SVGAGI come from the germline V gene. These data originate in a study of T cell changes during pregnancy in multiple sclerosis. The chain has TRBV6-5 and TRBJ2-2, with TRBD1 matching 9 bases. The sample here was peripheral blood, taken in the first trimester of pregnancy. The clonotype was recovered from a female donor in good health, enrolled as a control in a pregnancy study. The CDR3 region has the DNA TGTGCCAGCAGTTCAATGACAGGGGGGAACACCGGGGAGCTGTTTTTT. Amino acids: CASSSMTGGNTGELFF.